The 16 T cell receptor beta chains below all came from one sample that was sequenced in a study of vaccination and CD4 T cells after COVID-19. Treatment indicated: 10-day PBMC culture with coronavirus spike peptide pools or control peptides (ViraFEST assay). An Oncomine TCR Beta short-read assay was used to sequence the DNA from cultured CD4+ T cells. TCRdb independently ran MiXCR on the PCR reads; one entry per CDR3 protein. The table lists about 11,000 distinct CDR3 sequences, 77% of them singletons. These receptors' antigens are unknown. The sequencing sample was made of CD4+ T cells from blood, cultured in vitro. The receptor source for this set is a human donor who had recovered from COVID-19.

The rearrangement uses TRBV25-1 and TRBJ2-1, with D tentatively TRBD1 or TRBD2 (5 bases each). Germline assignment: CDR1 MGHDK and CDR2 SYGVNS. V was clipped by 4 bases and J by 13 bases, with 11 bases between them. The CDR3 sequence is 11 residues long. CDR3 sequence (DNA): TGTGCCAGCAGTGCTGTCGGGGCCCAGTTCTTC. Translated: CASSAVGAQFF.

This clonotype is classed as hyperexpanded. V usage is TRBV7-2 and J usage is TRBJ1-5; D call uncertain. This CDR3 is built from 14 residues. Germline values: CDR1 SGHTA, CDR2 FQGNSA. V lost 3 bases and J lost 2, with 8 bases in between. The CDR3 region is CASSFNTGNQPQHF. CDR3 DNA: TGTGCCAGCAGCTTCAATACAGGCAATCAGCCCCAGCATTTT.

This CDR3 is CSAPDWVEQYF. The CDR3 bases are TGCAGTGCCCCTGATTGGGTCGAGCAGTACTTC. This rearrangement joins TRBV20-1 to TRBJ2-7; D is undetermined. The CDR3 consists of 11 residues. The germline CDR1 and CDR2 sequences are DFQATT and SNEGSKA (reference sequence). Trimming pared 6 bases from V and 6 bases from J, leaving 12 bases between.

The chain has TRBV18 and TRBJ2-2; TRBD2 agrees at 11 bases. The CDR3 runs to 17 residues. CDR1 KGHSH and CDR2 LQKENI come from the germline V gene. Trimming cost V 6 bases and J 3 bases; bases outside gene matches: 9. CDR3 loop: CASSGLAGTGHTGELFF. CDR3 in DNA: TGTGCCAGCTCTGGACTAGCGGGCACCGGGCACACCGGGGAGCTGTTTTTT. The whole variable domain, remainder taken from reference TRBV18 and TRBJ2-2, is NAGVMQNPRHLVRRRGQEARLRCSPMKGHSHVYWYRQLPEEGLKFMVYLQKENIIDESGMPKERFSAEFPKEGPSILRIQQVVRGDSAAYFCASSGLAGTGHTGELFFGEGSRLTVL.

V and J are TRBV27 and TRBJ2-4, with 8 bases identical to TRBD2. V dropped 2 bases and J dropped 9; count of bases not matched to a gene: 9. This CDR3 has 15 amino acids. Germline values: CDR1 MNHEY, CDR2 SMNVEV (reference sequence). Written as DNA, the CDR3 is TGTGCCAGCAGTTTAGCGGGAGGAGGTTGGGGCATTCAGTACTTC. Translated: CASSLAGGGWGIQYF.

The gene calls are TRBV6-2 or TRBV6-3 and TRBJ2-1, with TRBD2 matching 8 bases. The V and J ends lost 5 bases and 5 bases, in that order; junction bases with no gene match: 8. Germline-derived CDR1 and CDR2 are MNHEY and SVGEGT. This CDR3 has 15 residues. In nucleotides, the CDR3 is TGTGCCAGCAGTCTCACGGGACTAGAGAACAATGAGCAGTTCTTC. This encodes CASSLTGLENNEQFF.

This sequence joins TRBV15 and TRBJ1-1; a weak D match, TRBD1 (5 bases). CDR3 size: 15 residues. Germline V gives CDR1 LNHNV, CDR2 YYDKDF (reference sequence). The germline V and J ends were trimmed by 5 bases and 8 bases, with 21 bases remaining between them. The CDR3: CATSGGGAGVWEAFF. The CDR3 DNA reads TGTGCCACCAGCGGCGGGGGTGCAGGCGTGTGGGAAGCTTTCTTT.

The chain links TRBV6-1 to TRBJ1-5; 8 bases fit TRBD1. This CDR3 has 15 residues. CDR1 is MNHNS, CDR2 SASEGT, per germline. The trim removed 6 bases at V and 3 bases at J, leaving 7 bases unmatched. CDR3 residues: CASSRGTGYNQPQHF. Here the CDR3 DNA reads TGTGCCAGCAGCCGTGGGACAGGATACAATCAGCCCCAGCATTTT.

This clonotype was seen only a few times. The V gene is TRBV7-2, the J gene TRBJ2-3; D gene uncertain. V was shortened by 4 bases and J by 0 bases, with 11 bases between the two germline ends. The CDR3 has 15 residues. Germline V gene lookup returns CDR1 SGHTA and CDR2 FQGNSA. The CDR3 DNA reads TGTGCCAGCAGCTCCGCATATGGGAGCACAGATACGCAGTATTTT. The encoded protein is CASSSAYGSTDTQYF.

This clonotype was seen more than once but under ten times. The J gene is TRBJ1-5, the V gene TRBV6-1; D not resolved. V dropped 5 bases and J dropped 0 bases, with 8 bases sitting between them. This CDR3 is 14 amino acids long. CDR1 and CDR2 (germline): MNHNS, SASEGT. The CDR3 coding sequence is TGTGCCAGCAGTAAAACCGATAGCAATCAGCCCCAGCATTTT. Translating it yields CASSKTDSNQPQHF.

The chain carries TRBV7-2 and TRBJ2-7, with 15 bases that match TRBD2. This CDR3 is 15 amino acids long. Trimming at V came to 3 bases and at J to 7 bases, leaving 4 bases not matched to a gene. CDR1 is SGHTA and CDR2 is FQGNSA in the germline V gene. CDR3 sequence: CASSFGLAGGGEQYF. The CDR3 coding sequence is TGTGCCAGCAGCTTTGGACTAGCGGGAGGGGGTGAGCAGTACTTC.

This clonotype has a handful of counts. The gene calls are TRBV20-1 and TRBJ1-5; tentatively, D is TRBD1 (6 bases). The CDR3 is made up of 14 amino acids. V lost 6 bases and J 6 bases, leaving 18 bases between the germline ends. Per the germline V gene, CDR1 is DFQATT and CDR2 is SNEGSKA (reference sequence). The CDR3 here is CSAQTGRSTQPQHF. The CDR3 coding sequence is TGCAGTGCCCAGACAGGTAGATCGACTCAGCCCCAGCATTTT.

This clonotype was seen more than once but under ten times. V gene TRBV6-1 combines with J gene TRBJ1-1, with no clear D. CDR3 size: 10 residues. Germline-derived CDR1 and CDR2 are MNHNS and SASEGT. V was shortened by 6 bases and J by 6 bases, with 5 bases between the two germline ends. This CDR3 is CASRLAEAFF. The DNA of the CDR3 is TGTGCCAGCAGGCTGGCTGAAGCTTTCTTT.

This clonotype was picked up a small number of times. V and J are TRBV27 and TRBJ1-1; D ambiguous. The germline V gene encodes CDR1 MNHEY and CDR2 SMNVEV (reference sequence). The ends were cut back, 4 bases at V and 3 bases at J, with 12 bases in the middle. The length of the CDR3 is 14 residues. CDR3 in amino acids: CASSSKGGYTEAFF. The DNA for the CDR3 is TGTGCCAGCAGTTCCAAGGGTGGGTACACTGAAGCTTTCTTT.

The genes are TRBV28 and TRBJ1-2, with a weak D call TRBD1 (5 bases). This CDR3 has 14 residues. V lost 6 bases and J lost 0, with 11 bases in between. Germline-derived CDR1 and CDR2 are MDHEN and SYDVKM. The DNA of the CDR3 is TGTGCCAGCAGCAACCAGGGCCCTAACTATGGCTACACCTTC. It encodes CASSNQGPNYGYTF.

The rearrangement joins TRBV7-2 to TRBJ2-7; D is unresolved. Germline V gene lookup returns CDR1 SGHTA and CDR2 FQGNSA. The length of the CDR3 is 12 residues. V lost 2 bases and J lost 2, with 4 bases in between. The CDR3 loop reads CASSLQPYEQYF. The CDR3 DNA sequence: TGTGCCAGCAGCTTACAGCCCTACGAGCAGTACTTC.